The TCR beta chain under discussion was sequenced for a study of T cells after yellow fever vaccination. The overall study: Fractions low in cell number were prepared with SMART-Seq v4 Ultra Low Input.

As TCR cDNA was made by 5'RACE template switching, a universal primer site and UMIs were added. TCRdb re-called the 5' RACE reads with MiXCR, one entry per CDR3 protein. This table has approximately 260,000 distinct CDR3 sequences, roughly 5.6% appearing once. The CDR3 has 13 residues. V lost 8 bases, J lost 7 bases, and 9 bases stayed unmatched. The germline V gene encodes CDR1 MDHEN and CDR2 SYDVKM. Points from the study as a whole: Shared CD4/CD8 clonotypes were a small share, likely from convergent recombination.

This clonotype was detected only a few times. What it binds is not known. This TCR was recovered from a man between 18 and 35 years old who received the YFV17D yellow fever vaccine. This chain connects TRBV28 to TRBJ1-2; 8 bases fit TRBD1. This material consisted of CD4+ T cells sorted from PBMCs, taken on the day of the yellow fever booster vaccination. The CDR3 DNA sequence: TGTGCCAGCGGGCAGGGGGCTCGTAGTGGCTACACCTTC. Amino acids: CASGQGARSGYTF.